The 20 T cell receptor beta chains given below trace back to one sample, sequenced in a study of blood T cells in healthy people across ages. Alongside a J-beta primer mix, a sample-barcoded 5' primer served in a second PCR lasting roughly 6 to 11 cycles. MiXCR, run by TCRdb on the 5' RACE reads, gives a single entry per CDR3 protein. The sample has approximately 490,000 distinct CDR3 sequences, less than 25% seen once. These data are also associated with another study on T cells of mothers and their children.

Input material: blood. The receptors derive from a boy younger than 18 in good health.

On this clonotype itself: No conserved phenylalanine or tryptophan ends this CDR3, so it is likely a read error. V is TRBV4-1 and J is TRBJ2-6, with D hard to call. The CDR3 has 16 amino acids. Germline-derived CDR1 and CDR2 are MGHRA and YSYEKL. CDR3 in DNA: TGCGCCAGCAACCAAGATTGGAGCTCTGGGGCCAACGTCCTGACTCTC. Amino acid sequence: CASNQDWSSGANVLTL.

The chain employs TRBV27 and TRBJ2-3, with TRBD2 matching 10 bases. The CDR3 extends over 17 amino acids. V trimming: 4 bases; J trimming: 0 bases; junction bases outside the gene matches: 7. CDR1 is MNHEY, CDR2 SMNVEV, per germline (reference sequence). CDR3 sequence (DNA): TGTGCCAGCAGTTCTCCAGGACTAGCGGAAAGCACAGATACGCAGTATTTT. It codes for CASSSPGLAESTDTQYF.

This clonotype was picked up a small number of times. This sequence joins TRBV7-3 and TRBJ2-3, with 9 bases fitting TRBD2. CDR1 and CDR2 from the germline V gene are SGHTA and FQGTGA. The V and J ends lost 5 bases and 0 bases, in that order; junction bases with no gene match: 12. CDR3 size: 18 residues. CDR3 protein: CASSPLGLARTSTDTQYF. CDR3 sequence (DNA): TGTGCCAGCAGCCCGCTCGGACTAGCGAGGACAAGCACAGATACGCAGTATTTT.

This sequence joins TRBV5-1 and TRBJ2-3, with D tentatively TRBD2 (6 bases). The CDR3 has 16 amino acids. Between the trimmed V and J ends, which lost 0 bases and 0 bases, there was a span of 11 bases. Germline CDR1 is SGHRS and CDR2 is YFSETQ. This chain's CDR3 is CASSLGGRGSTDTQYF. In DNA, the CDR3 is TGCGCCAGCAGCTTGGGGGGCCGGGGGAGCACAGATACGCAGTATTTT.

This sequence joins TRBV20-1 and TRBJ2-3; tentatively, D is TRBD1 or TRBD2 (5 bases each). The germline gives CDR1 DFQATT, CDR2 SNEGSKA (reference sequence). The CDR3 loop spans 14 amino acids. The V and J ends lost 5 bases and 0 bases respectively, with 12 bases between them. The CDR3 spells CSAPGAKSTDTQYF. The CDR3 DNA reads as TGCAGTGCTCCCGGGGCAAAGAGCACAGATACGCAGTATTTT.

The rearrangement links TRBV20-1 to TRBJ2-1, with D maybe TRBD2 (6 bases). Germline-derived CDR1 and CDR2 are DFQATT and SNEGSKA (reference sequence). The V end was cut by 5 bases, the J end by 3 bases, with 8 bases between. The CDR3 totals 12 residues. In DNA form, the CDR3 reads TGCAGTGCTTTGCGGGACTACAATGAGCAGTTCTTC. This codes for CSALRDYNEQFF.

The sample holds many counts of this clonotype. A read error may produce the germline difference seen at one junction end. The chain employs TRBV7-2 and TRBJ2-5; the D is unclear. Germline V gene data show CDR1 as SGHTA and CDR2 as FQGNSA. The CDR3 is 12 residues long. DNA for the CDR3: TGCGCCAGCAGCTTGGATAGAGAGACCCAGTACTTC. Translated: CASSLDRETQYF.

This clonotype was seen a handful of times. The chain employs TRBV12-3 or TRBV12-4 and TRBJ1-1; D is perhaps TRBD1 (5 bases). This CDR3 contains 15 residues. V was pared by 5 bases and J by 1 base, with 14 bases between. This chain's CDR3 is CASSIRGGENTEAFF. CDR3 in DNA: TGTGCCAGCAGTATCCGCGGGGGGGAGAACACTGAAGCTTTCTTT.

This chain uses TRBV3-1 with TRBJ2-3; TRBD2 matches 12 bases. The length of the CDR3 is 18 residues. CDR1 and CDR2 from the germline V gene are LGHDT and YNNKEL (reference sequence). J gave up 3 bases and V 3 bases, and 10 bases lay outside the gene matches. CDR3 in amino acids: CASSHILAGGLETDTQYF. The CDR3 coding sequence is TGTGCCAGCAGCCACATACTAGCGGGGGGCCTAGAGACAGATACGCAGTATTTT.

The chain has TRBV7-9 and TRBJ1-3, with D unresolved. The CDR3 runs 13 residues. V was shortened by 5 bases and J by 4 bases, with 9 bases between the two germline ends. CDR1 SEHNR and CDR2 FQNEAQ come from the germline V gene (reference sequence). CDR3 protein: CASSEEFGNTIYF. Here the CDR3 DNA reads TGTGCCAGCAGCGAGGAGTTCGGAAACACCATATATTTT.

The CDR3 loop reads CASSQVGAGGNHGYTF. The CDR3 DNA sequence: TGCGCCAGCAGCCAAGTGGGGGCAGGGGGCAACCATGGCTACACCTTC. The V gene is TRBV4-3, the J gene TRBJ1-2; TRBD1 agrees at 8 bases. The CDR3 loop spans 16 amino acids. Trimming at V came to 1 base and at J to 6 bases, leaving 10 bases not matched to a gene. Germline CDR1 is LGHNA and CDR2 is YSLEER.

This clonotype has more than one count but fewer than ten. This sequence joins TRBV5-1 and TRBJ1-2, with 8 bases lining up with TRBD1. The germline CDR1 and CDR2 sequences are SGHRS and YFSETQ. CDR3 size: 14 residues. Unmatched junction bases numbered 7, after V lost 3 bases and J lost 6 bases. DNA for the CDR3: TGCGCCAGCAGCTCGACGGACAGGGTTGATGGCTACACCTTC. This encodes CASSSTDRVDGYTF.

This CDR3 reads CASSLGRGLADQFF. The CDR3 nucleotides read TGTGCCAGCAGTTTAGGACGCGGACTAGCGGATCAGTTCTTC. The V gene is TRBV28, the J gene TRBJ2-5, with 10 bases matching TRBD2. The J call is in doubt because the DNA end fits TRBJ2-1 better. CDR3 length: 14 residues. In germline, CDR1 is MDHEN, CDR2 SYDVKM.

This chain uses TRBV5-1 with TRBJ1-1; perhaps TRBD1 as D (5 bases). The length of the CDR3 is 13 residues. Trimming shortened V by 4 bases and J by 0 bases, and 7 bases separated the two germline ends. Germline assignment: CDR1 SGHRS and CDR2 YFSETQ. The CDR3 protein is CASSEQVNTEAFF. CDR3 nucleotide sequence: TGCGCCAGCAGCGAACAGGTGAACACTGAAGCTTTCTTT. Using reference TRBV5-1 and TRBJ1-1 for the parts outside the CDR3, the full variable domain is KAGVTQTPRYLIKTRGQQVTLSCSPISGHRSVSWYQQTPGQGLQFLFEYFSETQRNKGNFPGRFSGRQFSNSRSEMNVSTLELGDSALYLCASSEQVNTEAFFGQGTRLTVV.

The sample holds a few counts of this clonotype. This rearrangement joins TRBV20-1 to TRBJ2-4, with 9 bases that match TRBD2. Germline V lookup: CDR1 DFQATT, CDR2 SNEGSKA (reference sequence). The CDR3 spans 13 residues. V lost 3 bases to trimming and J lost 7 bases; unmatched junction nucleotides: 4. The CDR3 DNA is TGCAGTGCTAGTATGCTAGCGGGGAACATTCAGTACTTC. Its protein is CSASMLAGNIQYF.

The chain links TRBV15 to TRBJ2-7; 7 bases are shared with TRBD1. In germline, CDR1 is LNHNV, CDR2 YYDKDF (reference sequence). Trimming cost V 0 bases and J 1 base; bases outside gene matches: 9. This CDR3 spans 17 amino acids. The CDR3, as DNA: TGTGCCACCAGCAGAGAAAAGGGGACAGTTCAATCCTACGAGCAGTACTTC. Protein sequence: CATSREKGTVQSYEQYF.

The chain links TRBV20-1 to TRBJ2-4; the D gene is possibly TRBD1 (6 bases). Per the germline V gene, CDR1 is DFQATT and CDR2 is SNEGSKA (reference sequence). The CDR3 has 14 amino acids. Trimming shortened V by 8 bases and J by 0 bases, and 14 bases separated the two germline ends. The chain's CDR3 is CSTQGALAKNIQYF. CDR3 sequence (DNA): TGCAGTACACAGGGCGCTCTAGCCAAAAACATTCAGTACTTC.

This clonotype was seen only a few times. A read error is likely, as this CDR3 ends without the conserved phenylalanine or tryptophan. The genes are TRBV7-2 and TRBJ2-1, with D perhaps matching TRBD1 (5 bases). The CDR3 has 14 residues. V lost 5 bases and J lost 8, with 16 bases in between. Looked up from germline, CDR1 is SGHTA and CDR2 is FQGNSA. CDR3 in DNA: TGTGCCAGCAGCCTTGACAGCCCGGACGATGAGCAGTTCCTC. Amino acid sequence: CASSLDSPDDEQFL.

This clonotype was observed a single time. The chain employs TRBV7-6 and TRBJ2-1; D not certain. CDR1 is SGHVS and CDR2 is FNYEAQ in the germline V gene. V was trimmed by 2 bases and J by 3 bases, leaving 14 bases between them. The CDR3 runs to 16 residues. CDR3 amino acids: CASSLLLGRLYNEQFF. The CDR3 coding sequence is TGTGCCAGCAGCTTATTGCTAGGGCGACTCTACAATGAGCAGTTCTTC.

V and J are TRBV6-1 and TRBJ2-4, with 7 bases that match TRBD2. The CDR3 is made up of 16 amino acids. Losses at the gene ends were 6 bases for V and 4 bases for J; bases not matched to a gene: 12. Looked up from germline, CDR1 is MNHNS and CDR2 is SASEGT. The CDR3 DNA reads TGTGCCAGCAGAGGCCCTAGCGGCCTGGAAAAAAACATTCAGTACTTC. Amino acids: CASRGPSGLEKNIQYF.